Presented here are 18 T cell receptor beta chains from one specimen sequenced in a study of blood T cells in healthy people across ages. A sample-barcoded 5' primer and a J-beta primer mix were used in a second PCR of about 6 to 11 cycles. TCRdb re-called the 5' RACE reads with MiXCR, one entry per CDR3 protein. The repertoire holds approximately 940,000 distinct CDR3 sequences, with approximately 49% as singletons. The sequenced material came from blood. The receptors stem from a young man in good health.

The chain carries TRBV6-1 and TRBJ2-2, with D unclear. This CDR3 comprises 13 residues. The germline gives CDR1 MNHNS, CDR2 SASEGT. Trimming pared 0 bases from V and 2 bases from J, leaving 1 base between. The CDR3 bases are TGTGCCAGCAGTGAAGCTAACACCGGGGAGCTGTTTTTT. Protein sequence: CASSEANTGELFF.

CDR3 sequence (DNA): TGCGCCAGCAGCTTAGACAGGACAGGGGGCGTTGAGCAGTTCTTC. Residues: CASSLDRTGGVEQFF. The rearrangement links TRBV5-1 to TRBJ2-1, with 11 bases aligning to TRBD1. The CDR3 runs 15 residues. The V gene end was trimmed by 2 bases and the J gene end by 9 bases; junction bases not matched to a gene: 7. Germline values: CDR1 SGHRS, CDR2 YFSETQ.

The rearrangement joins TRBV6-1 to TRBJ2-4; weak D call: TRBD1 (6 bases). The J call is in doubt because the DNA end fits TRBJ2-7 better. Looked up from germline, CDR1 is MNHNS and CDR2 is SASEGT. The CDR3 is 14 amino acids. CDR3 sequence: CASSGGRQAYEQYF. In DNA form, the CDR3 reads TGTGCCAGCAGTGGAGGAAGACAGGCTTACGAGCAGTACTTC.

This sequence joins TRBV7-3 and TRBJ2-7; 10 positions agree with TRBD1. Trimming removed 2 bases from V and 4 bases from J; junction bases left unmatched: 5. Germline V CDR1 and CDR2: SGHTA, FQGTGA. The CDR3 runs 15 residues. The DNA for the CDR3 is TGTGCCAGCAGCTTATCGACAGGGGGCAAATACGAGCAGTACTTC. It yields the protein CASSLSTGGKYEQYF.

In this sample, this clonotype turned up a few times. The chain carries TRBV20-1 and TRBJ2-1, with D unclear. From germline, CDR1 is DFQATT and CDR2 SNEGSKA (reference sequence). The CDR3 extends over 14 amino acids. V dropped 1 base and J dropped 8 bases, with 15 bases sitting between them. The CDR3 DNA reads TGCAGTGCTAGAGTAGCTGTATTGAGAGATGAGCAGTTCTTC. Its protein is CSARVAVLRDEQFF.

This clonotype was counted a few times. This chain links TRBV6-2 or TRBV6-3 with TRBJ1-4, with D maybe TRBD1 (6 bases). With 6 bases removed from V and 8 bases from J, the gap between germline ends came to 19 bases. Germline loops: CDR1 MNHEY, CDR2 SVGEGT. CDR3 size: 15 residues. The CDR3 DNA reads TGTGCCAGCAGCCAAAGGACAGCGGCGAACGAAAAACTGTTTTTT. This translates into CASSQRTAANEKLFF.

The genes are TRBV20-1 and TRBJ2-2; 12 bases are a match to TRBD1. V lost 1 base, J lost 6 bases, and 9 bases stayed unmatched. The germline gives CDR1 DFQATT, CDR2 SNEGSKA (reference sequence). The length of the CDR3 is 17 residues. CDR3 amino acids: CSARALRDRGQSGELFF. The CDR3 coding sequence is TGCAGTGCTAGAGCCCTCCGGGACAGGGGGCAGTCCGGGGAGCTGTTTTTT.

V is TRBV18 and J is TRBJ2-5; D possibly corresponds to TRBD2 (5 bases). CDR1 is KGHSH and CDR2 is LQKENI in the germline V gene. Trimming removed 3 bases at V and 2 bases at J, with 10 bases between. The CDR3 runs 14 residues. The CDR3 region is CASSPRLAQETQYF. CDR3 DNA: TGTGCCAGCTCACCGAGGCTAGCTCAAGAGACCCAGTACTTC. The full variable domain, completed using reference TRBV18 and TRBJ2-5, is NAGVMQNPRHLVRRRGQEARLRCSPMKGHSHVYWYRQLPEEGLKFMVYLQKENIIDESGMPKERFSAEFPKEGPSILRIQQVVRGDSAAYFCASSPRLAQETQYFGPGTRLLVL.

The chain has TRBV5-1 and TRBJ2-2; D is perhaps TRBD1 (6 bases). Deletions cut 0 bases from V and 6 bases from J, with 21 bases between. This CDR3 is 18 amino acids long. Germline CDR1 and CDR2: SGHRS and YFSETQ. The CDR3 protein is CASSLDTGMLTDAGELFF. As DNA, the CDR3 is TGCGCCAGCAGCTTGGATACAGGGATGTTGACTGACGCCGGGGAGCTGTTTTTT. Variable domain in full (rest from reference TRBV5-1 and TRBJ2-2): KAGVTQTPRYLIKTRGQQVTLSCSPISGHRSVSWYQQTPGQGLQFLFEYFSETQRNKGNFPGRFSGRQFSNSRSEMNVSTLELGDSALYLCASSLDTGMLTDAGELFFGEGSRLTVL.

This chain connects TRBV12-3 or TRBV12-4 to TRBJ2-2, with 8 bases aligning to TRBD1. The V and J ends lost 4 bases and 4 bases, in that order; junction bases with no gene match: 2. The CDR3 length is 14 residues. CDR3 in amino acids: CASSWTGFTGELFF. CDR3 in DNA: TGTGCCAGCAGTTGGACAGGGTTCACCGGGGAGCTGTTTTTT.

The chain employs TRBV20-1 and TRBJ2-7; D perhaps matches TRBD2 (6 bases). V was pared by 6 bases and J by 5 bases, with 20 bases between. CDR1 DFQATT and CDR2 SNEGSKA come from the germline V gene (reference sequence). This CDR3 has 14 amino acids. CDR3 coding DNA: TGCAGTGCGCCGATTGTGACTAGGTCTGACGAGCAGTACTTC. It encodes CSAPIVTRSDEQYF.

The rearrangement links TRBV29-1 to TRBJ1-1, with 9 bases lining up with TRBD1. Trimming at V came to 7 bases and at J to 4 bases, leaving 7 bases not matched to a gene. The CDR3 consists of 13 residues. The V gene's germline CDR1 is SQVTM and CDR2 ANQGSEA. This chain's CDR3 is CSGQDRGRTEAFF. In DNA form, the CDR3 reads TGCAGCGGCCAGGACAGGGGACGCACTGAAGCTTTCTTT.

CDR3 DNA sequence: TGTGCCAGCAGTGCCGGGCAAGGGGGGAATTCACCCCTCCACTTT. Protein product: CASSAGQGGNSPLHF. The chain uses TRBV5-5 and TRBJ1-6; weak D call: TRBD1 (6 bases). The CDR3 is 15 amino acids. Germline assignment: CDR1 SGHKS and CDR2 YYEKEE (reference sequence). Trimming shortened V by 5 bases and J by 7 bases, and 16 bases separated the two germline ends.

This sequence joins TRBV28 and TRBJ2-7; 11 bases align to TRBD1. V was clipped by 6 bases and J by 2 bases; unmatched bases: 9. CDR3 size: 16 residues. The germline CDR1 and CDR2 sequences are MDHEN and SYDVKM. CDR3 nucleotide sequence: TGTGCCAGCAGCTCGCCGCCGGGACAGGGGGCCTACGAGCAGTACTTC. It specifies CASSSPPGQGAYEQYF.

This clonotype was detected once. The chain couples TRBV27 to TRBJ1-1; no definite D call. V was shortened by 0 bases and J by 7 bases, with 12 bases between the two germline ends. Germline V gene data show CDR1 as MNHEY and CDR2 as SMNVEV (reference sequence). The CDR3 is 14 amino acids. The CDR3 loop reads CASSLSSFWDEAFF. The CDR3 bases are TGTGCCAGCAGTTTATCGTCTTTCTGGGATGAAGCTTTCTTT.

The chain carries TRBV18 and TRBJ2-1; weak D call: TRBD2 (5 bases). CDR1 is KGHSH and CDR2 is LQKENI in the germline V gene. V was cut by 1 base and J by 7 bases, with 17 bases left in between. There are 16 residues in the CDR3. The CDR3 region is CASSPLVSDRENEQFF. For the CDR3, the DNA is TGTGCCAGCTCACCACTTGTTTCGGATAGGGAGAATGAGCAGTTCTTC.

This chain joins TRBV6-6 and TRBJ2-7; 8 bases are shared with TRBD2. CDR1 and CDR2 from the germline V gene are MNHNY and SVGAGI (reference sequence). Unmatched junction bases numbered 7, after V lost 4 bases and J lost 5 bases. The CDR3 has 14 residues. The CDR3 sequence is CASSLASGSHEQYF. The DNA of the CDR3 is TGTGCCAGCAGTTTAGCTAGCGGGTCCCACGAGCAGTACTTC.

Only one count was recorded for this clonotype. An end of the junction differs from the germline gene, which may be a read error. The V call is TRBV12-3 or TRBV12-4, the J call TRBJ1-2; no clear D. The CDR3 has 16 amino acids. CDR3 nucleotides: TGTGCCAACAGTTTTAACATGAGGGCTCTGAACTATGGCTACACCTTC. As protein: CANSFNMRALNYGYTF.